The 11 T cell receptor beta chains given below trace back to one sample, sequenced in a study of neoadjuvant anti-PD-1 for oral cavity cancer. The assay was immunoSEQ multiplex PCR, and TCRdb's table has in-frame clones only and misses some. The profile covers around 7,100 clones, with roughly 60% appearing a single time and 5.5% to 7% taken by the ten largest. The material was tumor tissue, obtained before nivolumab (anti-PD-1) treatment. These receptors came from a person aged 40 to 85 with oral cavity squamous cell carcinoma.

The CDR3 bases are TGTGCCAGTAGTCACAGGACTAGCGGTCGGATCTCCGAGCAGTACTTC. Translated, it gives CASSHRTSGRISEQYF. J is TRBJ2-7 and V is TRBV19, with TRBD2 matching 10 bases. Germline CDR1 reads LNHDA; CDR2 reads SQIVND (reference sequence). Trimming removed 5 bases from V and 6 bases from J; junction bases left unmatched: 13. This CDR3 spans 16 amino acids.

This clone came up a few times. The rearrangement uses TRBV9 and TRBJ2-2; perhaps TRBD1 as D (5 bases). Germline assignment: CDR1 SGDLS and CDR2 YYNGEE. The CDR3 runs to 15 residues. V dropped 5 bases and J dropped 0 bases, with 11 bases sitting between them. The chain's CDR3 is CASRPGHANTGELFF. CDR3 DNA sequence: TGTGCCAGCAGGCCCGGACACGCGAACACCGGGGAGCTGTTTTTT.

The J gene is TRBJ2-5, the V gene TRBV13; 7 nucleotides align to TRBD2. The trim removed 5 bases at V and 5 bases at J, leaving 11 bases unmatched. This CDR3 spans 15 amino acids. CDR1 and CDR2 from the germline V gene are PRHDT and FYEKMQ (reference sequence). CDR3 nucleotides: TGTGCCAGCAGCCCCTCAAGGGGAGGGTGGGAGACCCAGTACTTC. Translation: CASSPSRGGWETQYF. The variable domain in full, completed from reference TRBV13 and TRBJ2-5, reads AAGVIQSPRHLIKEKRETATLKCYPIPRHDTVYWYQQGPGQDPQFLISFYEKMQSDKGSIPDRFSAQQFSDYHSELNMSSLELGDSALYFCASSPSRGGWETQYFGPGTRLLVL.

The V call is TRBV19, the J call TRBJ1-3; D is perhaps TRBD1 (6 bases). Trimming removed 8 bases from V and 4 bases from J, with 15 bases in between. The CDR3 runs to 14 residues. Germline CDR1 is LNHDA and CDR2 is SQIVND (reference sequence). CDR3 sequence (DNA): TGTGCCAGTTCTCAGGGGCCGGCCGGAAACACCATATATTTT. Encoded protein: CASSQGPAGNTIYF. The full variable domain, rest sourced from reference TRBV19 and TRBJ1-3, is DGGITQSPKYLFRKEGQNVTLSCEQNLNHDAMYWYRQDPGQGLRLIYYSQIVNDFQKGDIAEGYSVSREKKESFPLTVTSAQKNPTAFYLCASSQGPAGNTIYFGEGSWLTVV.

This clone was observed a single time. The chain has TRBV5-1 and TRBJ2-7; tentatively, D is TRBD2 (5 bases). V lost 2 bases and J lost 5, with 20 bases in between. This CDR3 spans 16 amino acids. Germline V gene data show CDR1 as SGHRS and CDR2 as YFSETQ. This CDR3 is CASSLGFTNRENEQYF. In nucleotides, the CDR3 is TGCGCCAGCAGCTTAGGGTTCACTAATAGGGAGAACGAGCAGTACTTC. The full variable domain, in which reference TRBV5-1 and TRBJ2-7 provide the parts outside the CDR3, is KAGVTQTPRYLIKTRGQQVTLSCSPISGHRSVSWYQQTPGQGLQFLFEYFSETQRNKGNFPGRFSGRQFSNSRSEMNVSTLELGDSALYLCASSLGFTNRENEQYFGPGTRLTVT.

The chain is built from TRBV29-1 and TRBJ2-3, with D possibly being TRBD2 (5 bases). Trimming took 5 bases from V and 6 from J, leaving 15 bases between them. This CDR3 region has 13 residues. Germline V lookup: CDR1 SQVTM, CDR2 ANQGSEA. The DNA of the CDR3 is TGCAGCGTTTTTCCTAGCAGACCCGATACGCAGTATTTT. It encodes CSVFPSRPDTQYF.

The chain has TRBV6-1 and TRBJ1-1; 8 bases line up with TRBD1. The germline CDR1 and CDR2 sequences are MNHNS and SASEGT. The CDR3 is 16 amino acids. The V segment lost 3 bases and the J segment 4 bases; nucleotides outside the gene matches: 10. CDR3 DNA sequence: TGTGCCAGCAGTGATTCTTCAGGGGGCTCGGGCACTGAAGCTTTCTTT. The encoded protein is CASSDSSGGSGTEAFF.

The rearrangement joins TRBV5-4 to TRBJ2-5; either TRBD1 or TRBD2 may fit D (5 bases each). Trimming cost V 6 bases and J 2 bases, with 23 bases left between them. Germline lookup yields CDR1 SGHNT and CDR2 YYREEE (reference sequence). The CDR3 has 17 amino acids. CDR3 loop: CASTPGMGQGGQETQYF. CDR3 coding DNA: TGTGCCAGCACCCCGGGAATGGGGCAGGGTGGGCAAGAGACCCAGTACTTC. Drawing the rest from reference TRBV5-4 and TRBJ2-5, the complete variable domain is ETGVTQSPTHLIKTRGQQVTLRCSSQSGHNTVSWYQQALGQGPQFIFQYYREEENGRGNFPPRFSGLQFPNYSSELNVNALELDDSALYLCASTPGMGQGGQETQYFGPGTRLLVL.

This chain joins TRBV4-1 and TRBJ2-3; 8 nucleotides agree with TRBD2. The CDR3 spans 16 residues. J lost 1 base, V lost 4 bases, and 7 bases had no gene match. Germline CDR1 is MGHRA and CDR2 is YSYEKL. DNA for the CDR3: TGCGCCAGCAGCCCCCAGGGGCGGGGGGGCACAGATACGCAGTATTTT. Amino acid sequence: CASSPQGRGGTDTQYF.

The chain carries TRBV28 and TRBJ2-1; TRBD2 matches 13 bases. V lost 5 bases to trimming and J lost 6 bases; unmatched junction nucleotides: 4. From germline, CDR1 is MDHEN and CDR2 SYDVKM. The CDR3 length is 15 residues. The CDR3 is CASSLRLAGGNEQFF. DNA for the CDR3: TGTGCCAGCAGTCTTAGACTAGCGGGAGGCAATGAGCAGTTCTTC.

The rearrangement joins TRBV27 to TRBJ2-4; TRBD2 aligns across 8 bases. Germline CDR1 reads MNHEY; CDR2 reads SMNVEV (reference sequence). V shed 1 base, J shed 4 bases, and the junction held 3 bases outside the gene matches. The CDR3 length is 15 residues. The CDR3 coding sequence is TGTGCCAGCAGTTTATATCGGGGGGGGAAAAACATTCAGTACTTC. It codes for CASSLYRGGKNIQYF.